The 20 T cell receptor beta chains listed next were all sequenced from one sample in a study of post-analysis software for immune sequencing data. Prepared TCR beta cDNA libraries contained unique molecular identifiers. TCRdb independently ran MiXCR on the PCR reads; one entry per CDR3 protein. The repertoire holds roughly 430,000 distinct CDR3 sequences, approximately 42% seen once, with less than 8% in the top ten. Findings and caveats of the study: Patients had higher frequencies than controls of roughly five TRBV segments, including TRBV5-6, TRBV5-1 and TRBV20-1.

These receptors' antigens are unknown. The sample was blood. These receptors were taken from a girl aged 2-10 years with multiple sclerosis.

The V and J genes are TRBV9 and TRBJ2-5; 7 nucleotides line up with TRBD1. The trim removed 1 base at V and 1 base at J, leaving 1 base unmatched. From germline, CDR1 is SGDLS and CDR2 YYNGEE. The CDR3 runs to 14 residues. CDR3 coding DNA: TGTGCCAGCAGCGTAACAGGGGCCCAAGAGACCCAGTACTTC. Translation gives CASSVTGAQETQYF.

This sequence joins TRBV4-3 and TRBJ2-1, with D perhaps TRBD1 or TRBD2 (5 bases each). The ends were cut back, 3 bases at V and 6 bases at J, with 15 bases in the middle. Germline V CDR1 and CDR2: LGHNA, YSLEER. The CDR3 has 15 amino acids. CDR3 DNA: TGCGCCAGCAGCCAGGATCTCCGAGGGGCCAATGAGCAGTTCTTC. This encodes CASSQDLRGANEQFF.

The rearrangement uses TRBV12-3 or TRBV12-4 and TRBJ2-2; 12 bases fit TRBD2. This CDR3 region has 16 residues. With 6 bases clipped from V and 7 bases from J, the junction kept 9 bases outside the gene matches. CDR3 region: CASRPPSGRALGELFF. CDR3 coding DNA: TGTGCCAGCAGACCGCCTAGCGGGAGGGCCCTCGGGGAGCTGTTTTTT.

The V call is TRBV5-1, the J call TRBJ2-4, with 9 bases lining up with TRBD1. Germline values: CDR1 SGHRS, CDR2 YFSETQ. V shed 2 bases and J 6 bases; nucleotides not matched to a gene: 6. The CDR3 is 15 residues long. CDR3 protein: CASSFTGTGLNIQYF. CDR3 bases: TGCGCCAGCAGCTTTACCGGGACAGGGTTAAACATTCAGTACTTC.

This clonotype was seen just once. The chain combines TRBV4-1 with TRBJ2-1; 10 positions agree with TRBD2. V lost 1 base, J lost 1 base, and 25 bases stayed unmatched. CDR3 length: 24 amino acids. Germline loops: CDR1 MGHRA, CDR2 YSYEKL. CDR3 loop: CASSQGQSGTSERSPARSYNEQFF. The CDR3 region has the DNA TGCGCCAGCAGCCAAGGACAGTCCGGGACTAGCGAGAGGAGCCCCGCAAGGTCCTACAATGAGCAGTTCTTC.

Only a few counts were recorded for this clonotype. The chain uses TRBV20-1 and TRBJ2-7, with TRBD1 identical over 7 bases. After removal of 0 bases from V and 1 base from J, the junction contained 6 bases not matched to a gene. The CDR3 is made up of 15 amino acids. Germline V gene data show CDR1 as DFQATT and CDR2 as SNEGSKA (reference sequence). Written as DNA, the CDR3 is TGCAGTGCTAGAGATGTCGGGACAGATTCCTACGAGCAGTACTTC. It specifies CSARDVGTDSYEQYF.

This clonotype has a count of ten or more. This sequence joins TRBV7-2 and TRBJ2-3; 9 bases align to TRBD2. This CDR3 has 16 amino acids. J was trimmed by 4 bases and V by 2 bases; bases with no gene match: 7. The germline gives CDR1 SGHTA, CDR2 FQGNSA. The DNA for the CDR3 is TGTGCCAGCAGCTTAATTCCTAGCGGGATGTCAGATACGCAGTATTTT. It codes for CASSLIPSGMSDTQYF.

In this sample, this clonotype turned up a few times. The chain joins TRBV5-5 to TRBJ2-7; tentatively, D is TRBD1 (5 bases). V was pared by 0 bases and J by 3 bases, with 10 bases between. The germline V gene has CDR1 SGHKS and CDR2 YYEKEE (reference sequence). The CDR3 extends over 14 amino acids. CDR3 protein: CASSLEGAHYEQYF. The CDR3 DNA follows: TGTGCCAGCAGCTTGGAAGGGGCCCACTACGAGCAGTACTTC.

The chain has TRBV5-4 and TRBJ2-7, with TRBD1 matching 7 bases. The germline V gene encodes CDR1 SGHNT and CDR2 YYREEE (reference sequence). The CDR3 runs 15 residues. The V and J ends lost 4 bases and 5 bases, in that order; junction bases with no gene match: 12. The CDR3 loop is CASSPTGTAVDEQYF. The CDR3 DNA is TGTGCCAGCAGCCCAACTGGGACAGCGGTTGACGAGCAGTACTTC.

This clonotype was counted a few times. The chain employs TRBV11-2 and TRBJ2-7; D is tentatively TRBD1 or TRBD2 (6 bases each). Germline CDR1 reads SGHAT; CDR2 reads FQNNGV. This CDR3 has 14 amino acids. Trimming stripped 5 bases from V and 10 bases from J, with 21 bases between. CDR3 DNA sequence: TGTGCCAGCAGCCCGACTACAGGGCCGGGGGTTCAGTACTTC. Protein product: CASSPTTGPGVQYF.

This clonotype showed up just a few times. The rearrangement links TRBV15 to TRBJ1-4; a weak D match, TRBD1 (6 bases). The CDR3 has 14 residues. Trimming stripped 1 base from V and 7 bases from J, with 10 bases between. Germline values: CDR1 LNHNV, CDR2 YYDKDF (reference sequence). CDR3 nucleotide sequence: TGTGCCACCAGCAGAGTTGGGGGCGGTGAAAAACTGTTTTTT. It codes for CATSRVGGGEKLFF.

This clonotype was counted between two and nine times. CDR3 amino acids: CASSWGTSGGLLSYEQYF. Written as DNA, the CDR3 is TGCGCCAGCAGCTGGGGGACTAGCGGGGGTCTTCTTTCCTACGAGCAGTACTTC. The chain has TRBV5-1 and TRBJ2-7; 14 bases are shared with TRBD2. Germline CDR1 reads SGHRS; CDR2 reads YFSETQ. CDR3 length: 18 residues. V trimming: 3 bases; J trimming: 1 base; junction bases outside the gene matches: 9.

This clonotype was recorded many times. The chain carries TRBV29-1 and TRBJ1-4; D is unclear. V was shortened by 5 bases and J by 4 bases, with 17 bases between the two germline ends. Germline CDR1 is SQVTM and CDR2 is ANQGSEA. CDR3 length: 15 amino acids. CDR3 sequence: CSVSPTFGVNEKLFF. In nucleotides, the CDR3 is TGCAGCGTTTCCCCTACATTCGGCGTTAATGAAAAACTGTTTTTT.

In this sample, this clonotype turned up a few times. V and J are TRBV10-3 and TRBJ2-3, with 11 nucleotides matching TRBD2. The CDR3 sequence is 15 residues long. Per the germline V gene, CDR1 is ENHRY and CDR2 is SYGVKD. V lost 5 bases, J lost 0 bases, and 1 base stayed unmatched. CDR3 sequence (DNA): TGTGCCATCAGTCGGACTAGCGGGAGCACAGATACGCAGTATTTT. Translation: CAISRTSGSTDTQYF.

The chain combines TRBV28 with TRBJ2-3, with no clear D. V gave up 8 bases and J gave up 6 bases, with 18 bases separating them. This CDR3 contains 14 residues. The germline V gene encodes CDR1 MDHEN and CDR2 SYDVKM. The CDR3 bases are TGTGCCAGCCGACTGGCGGACGATACGGATACGCAGTATTTT. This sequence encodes CASRLADDTDTQYF.

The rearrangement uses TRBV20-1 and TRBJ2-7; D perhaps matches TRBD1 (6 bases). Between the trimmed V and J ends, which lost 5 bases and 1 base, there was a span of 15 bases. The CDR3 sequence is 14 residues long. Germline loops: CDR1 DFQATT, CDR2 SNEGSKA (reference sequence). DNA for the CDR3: TGCAGTGCTCCCAGGGGTTCGGATTCCTACGAGCAGTACTTC. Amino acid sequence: CSAPRGSDSYEQYF.

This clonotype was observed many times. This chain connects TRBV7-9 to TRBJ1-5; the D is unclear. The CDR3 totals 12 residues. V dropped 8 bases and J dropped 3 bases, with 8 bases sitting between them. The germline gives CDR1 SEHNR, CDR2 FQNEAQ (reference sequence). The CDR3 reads CASGTPNQPQHF. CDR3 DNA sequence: TGTGCCAGCGGCACGCCCAATCAGCCCCAGCATTTT.

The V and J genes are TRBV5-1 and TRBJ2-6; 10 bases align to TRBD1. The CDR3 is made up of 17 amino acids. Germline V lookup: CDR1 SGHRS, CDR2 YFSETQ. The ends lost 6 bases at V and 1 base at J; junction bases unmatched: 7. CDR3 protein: CASNPRQGASGANVLTF. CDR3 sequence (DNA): TGCGCCAGCAACCCCAGACAGGGGGCGTCTGGGGCCAACGTCCTGACTTTC.

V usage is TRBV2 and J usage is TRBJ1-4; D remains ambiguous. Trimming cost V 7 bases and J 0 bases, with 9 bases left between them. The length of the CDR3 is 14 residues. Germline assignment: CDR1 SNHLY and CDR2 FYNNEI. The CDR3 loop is CASMPEATNEKLFF. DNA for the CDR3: TGTGCCAGCATGCCGGAAGCAACTAATGAAAAACTGTTTTTT.

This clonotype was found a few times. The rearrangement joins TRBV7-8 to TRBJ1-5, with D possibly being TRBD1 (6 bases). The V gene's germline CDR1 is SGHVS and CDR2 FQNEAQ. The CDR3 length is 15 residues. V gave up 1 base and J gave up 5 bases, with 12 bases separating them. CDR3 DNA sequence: TGTGCCAGCAGCTTAGACGGGGGCTGGGATCAGCCCCAGCATTTT. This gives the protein CASSLDGGWDQPQHF. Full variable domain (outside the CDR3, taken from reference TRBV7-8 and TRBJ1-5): GAGVSQSPRYKVAKRGQDVALRCDPISGHVSLFWYQQALGQGPEFLTYFQNEAQLDKSGLPSDRFFAERPEGSVSTLKIQRTQQEDSAVYLCASSLDGGWDQPQHFGDGTRLSIL.